These 30 T cell receptor beta chains were sequenced from one sample in a study of blood T cell repertoires in COVID-19. Profiled with immunoSEQ multiplex PCR; TCRdb holds only in-frame clones, not every one. The sample has approximately 210,000 clones; almost 85% are singletons. Sequenced sample: peripheral blood. The receptor set was obtained from a woman between 40 and 50 years old with acute or convalescent COVID-19.

This clone was observed a handful of times. The J gene is TRBJ1-1, the V gene TRBV30; D gene unclear. The CDR3 sequence is 13 residues long. V lost 4 bases to trimming and J lost 0 bases, with 9 bases between them. Germline-derived CDR1 and CDR2 are GTSNPN and SVGIG (reference sequence). The CDR3 nucleotides read TGTGCCTGGAAAGCGGGATTGAACACTGAAGCTTTCTTT. Translation: CAWKAGLNTEAFF.

The gene calls are TRBV3-1 (or the pseudogene TRBV3-2) and TRBJ2-1; 9 bases fit TRBD2. Germline-derived CDR1 and CDR2 are LGHDT and YNNKEL (reference sequence). This CDR3 region has 14 residues. The V segment lost 4 bases and the J segment 9 bases; nucleotides outside the gene matches: 7. CDR3 amino acids: CASSPAGGGGEQFF. DNA for the CDR3: TGTGCCAGCAGCCCAGCGGGGGGAGGCGGTGAGCAGTTCTTC.

This clone has a count of ten or more. J is TRBJ2-1 and V is TRBV5-4; D possibly corresponds to TRBD2 (6 bases). CDR1 SGHNT and CDR2 YYREEE come from the germline V gene (reference sequence). CDR3 size: 14 residues. V lost 3 bases and J 4 bases, leaving 11 bases between the germline ends. The CDR3 sequence: CASSSAGLYNEQFF. For the CDR3, the DNA is TGTGCCAGCAGCTCGGCGGGACTTTACAATGAGCAGTTCTTC.

The rearrangement links TRBV5-1 to TRBJ2-1; 8 bases line up with TRBD2. Trimming took 6 bases from V and 6 from J; bases not matched to a gene: 14. Per the germline V gene, CDR1 is SGHRS and CDR2 is YFSETQ. The CDR3 length is 16 residues. CDR3 sequence (DNA): TGCGCCAGCATCCACCGGGAGGGCCTCATCCCCAATGAGCAGTTCTTC. Residues: CASIHREGLIPNEQFF.

The rearrangement joins TRBV7-9 to TRBJ2-5, with a possible D match to TRBD1 (6 bases). This CDR3 is built from 15 residues. The V and J ends lost 5 bases and 3 bases respectively, with 16 bases between them. Looked up from germline, CDR1 is SEHNR and CDR2 is FQNEAQ (reference sequence). DNA of the CDR3: TGTGCCAGCAGCGACGGCTGGGCAGGGGAAGAGACCCAGTACTTC. Protein product: CASSDGWAGEETQYF. Full variable domain (rest looked up from reference TRBV7-9 and TRBJ2-5): DTGVSQNPRHKITKRGQNVTFRCDPISEHNRLYWYRQTLGQGPEFLTYFQNEAQLEKSRLLSDRFSAERPKGSFSTLEIQRTEQGDSAMYLCASSDGWAGEETQYFGPGTRLLVL.

The chain employs TRBV4-3 and TRBJ1-2; D is undetermined. The ends were cut back, 0 bases at V and 1 base at J, with 3 bases in the middle. The germline V gene has CDR1 LGHNA and CDR2 YSLEER. The CDR3 runs 13 residues. The CDR3 nucleotides read TGCGCCAGCAGCCAAGACAGTAACTATGGCTACACCTTC. Translated, it gives CASSQDSNYGYTF.

This chain's CDR3 is CARSGEDSENTGELFF. The CDR3 DNA reads as TGTGCCAGAAGCGGCGAGGACAGCGAGAACACCGGGGAGCTGTTTTTT. V usage is TRBV5-3 and J usage is TRBJ2-2; TRBD1 might be the D (6 bases). TRBV5-3 counts as an open reading frame of uncertain function. The CDR3 runs to 16 residues. With 4 bases removed from V and 1 base from J, the gap between germline ends came to 14 bases.

This chain connects TRBV12-5 to TRBJ2-7; TRBD1 agrees at 8 bases. Trimming removed 3 bases from V and 10 bases from J; junction bases left unmatched: 11. The CDR3 consists of 14 residues. CDR1 is LGHNT, CDR2 FRNRAP, per germline. The CDR3 nucleotides read TGTGCTAGTGGTTTAGGGACAGGTTTTGGGGAACAGTACTTC. Protein sequence: CASGLGTGFGEQYF.

This CDR3 reads CASSLVSGGGYEQYF. CDR3 nucleotide sequence: TGTGCCAGCAGCTTGGTTTCAGGGGGAGGCTACGAGCAGTACTTC. The chain couples TRBV5-6 to TRBJ2-7, with a weak D call TRBD1 (7 bases). The germline V and J ends were trimmed by 0 bases and 3 bases, with 13 bases remaining between them. Germline V gene sequence: CDR1 SGHDT, CDR2 YYEEEE. The CDR3 contains 15 residues.

This clone was detected once. This chain connects TRBV9 to TRBJ2-4; weak D call: TRBD1 (5 bases). The CDR3 totals 15 residues. Germline lookup yields CDR1 SGDLS and CDR2 YYNGEE. The V gene lost 4 bases and the J gene lost 3 bases, with 14 bases spanning the gap. The CDR3 DNA reads as TGTGCCAGCAGCCCCGATCTGGGGCACAAAAACATTCAGTACTTC. This codes for CASSPDLGHKNIQYF.

CDR3 sequence reads: CASEWMRGPNNSPLHF. CDR3 in DNA: TGTGCCAGCGAGTGGATGAGGGGGCCCAATAATTCACCCCTCCACTTT. The chain is built from TRBV6-6 and TRBJ1-6; 7 bases align to TRBD1. Germline V lookup: CDR1 MNHNY, CDR2 SVGAGI (reference sequence). The CDR3 has 16 amino acids. Unmatched junction bases numbered 12, after V lost 8 bases and J lost 5 bases.

The chain joins TRBV7-3 to TRBJ1-2, with TRBD1 as a possible D gene (5 bases). Between the trimmed V and J ends, which lost 0 bases and 6 bases, there was a span of 11 bases. Germline V gene data show CDR1 as SGHTA and CDR2 as FQGTGA. The CDR3 has 14 residues. The CDR3 DNA reads as TGTGCCAGCAGCTTAACGGGGGGTCCAAATGGCTACACCTTC. Its protein is CASSLTGGPNGYTF.

The V gene is TRBV19, the J gene TRBJ1-2; tentative D call: TRBD1 (6 bases). The CDR3 consists of 13 residues. Germline loops: CDR1 LNHDA, CDR2 SQIVND (reference sequence). With 4 bases removed from V and 4 bases from J, the gap between germline ends came to 10 bases. In DNA form, the CDR3 reads TGTGCCAGTAGTAAGACAGGAGTCTATGGCTACACCTTC. Amino acid sequence: CASSKTGVYGYTF.

This sequence joins TRBV19 and TRBJ1-2; 8 bases agree with TRBD1. CDR3 length: 14 residues. The J segment lost 3 bases and the V segment lost 3 bases, leaving 3 bases of the junction unmatched. CDR1 and CDR2 from the germline V gene are LNHDA and SQIVND (reference sequence). CDR3 protein: CASSIGTGYYGYTF. Here the CDR3 DNA reads TGTGCCAGTAGTATCGGGACAGGATACTATGGCTACACCTTC.

V is TRBV7-2 and J is TRBJ1-1; 7 nucleotides line up with TRBD1. The germline gives CDR1 SGHTA, CDR2 FQGNSA. Trimming removed 0 bases from V and 7 bases from J; junction bases left unmatched: 5. This CDR3 is 14 amino acids long. As DNA, the CDR3 is TGTGCCAGCAGCTTAGCTGGGCAGGGGGGTGAAGCTTTCTTT. This translates into CASSLAGQGGEAFF.

The chain recombines TRBV6-1 with TRBJ1-4; unclear D gene. This CDR3 contains 13 residues. V was clipped by 3 bases and J by 8 bases, with 10 bases between them. The germline gives CDR1 MNHNS, CDR2 SASEGT. CDR3 protein: CASSEAPREKLFF. The CDR3 DNA reads TGTGCCAGCAGTGAGGCCCCCAGGGAAAAACTGTTTTTT.

V usage is TRBV4-3 and J usage is TRBJ2-3; 9 positions agree with TRBD2. After removal of 3 bases from V and 3 bases from J, the junction contained 7 bases not matched to a gene. The CDR3 extends over 16 amino acids. From germline, CDR1 is LGHNA and CDR2 YSLEER. CDR3 sequence (DNA): TGCGCCAGCAGCCAGGTAGCGGGAGAGGGAACAGATACGCAGTATTTT. Its protein is CASSQVAGEGTDTQYF.

CDR3 sequence: CASRYSGGWTGNQPQHF. The CDR3 DNA reads TGTGCCAGTAGGTACTCCGGGGGGTGGACGGGCAATCAGCCCCAGCATTTT. The rearrangement joins TRBV19 to TRBJ1-5; D is possibly TRBD1 (5 bases). Trimming took 6 bases from V and 2 from J, leaving 20 bases between them. CDR1 and CDR2 (germline): LNHDA, SQIVND (reference sequence). The CDR3 totals 17 residues.

V is TRBV7-8 and J is TRBJ2-1; 16 bases agree with TRBD2. The J segment lost 2 bases and the V segment lost 5 bases, leaving 3 bases of the junction unmatched. Per germline, CDR1 SGHVS and CDR2 FQNEAQ. This CDR3 comprises 17 residues. DNA for the CDR3: TGTGCCAGCAGCCTCGGGACTAGCGGGGGGGCCTACAATGAGCAGTTCTTC. Protein sequence: CASSLGTSGGAYNEQFF.

This clone appeared a few times. The J gene is TRBJ1-1, the V gene TRBV19; 9 positions match TRBD1. CDR1 and CDR2 from the germline V gene are LNHDA and SQIVND (reference sequence). The CDR3 contains 17 residues. The V segment lost 5 bases and the J segment 4 bases; nucleotides outside the gene matches: 14. The CDR3 DNA is TGTGCCAGTAGTTTTCACCGGGACAGGGTAGGGTTCACTGAAGCTTTCTTT. Its translation: CASSFHRDRVGFTEAFF.

This chain links TRBV19 with TRBJ2-4; unclear D gene. CDR1 and CDR2 from the germline V gene are LNHDA and SQIVND (reference sequence). CDR3 length equals 14 residues. The V gene lost 3 bases and the J gene lost 8 bases, with 14 bases spanning the gap. The CDR3 DNA reads TGTGCCAGTAGTATCGGAGTTACTATAGACATTCAGTACTTC. It specifies CASSIGVTIDIQYF.

The V and J genes are TRBV5-1 and TRBJ2-7; maybe TRBD1 (5 bases). Trimming removed 0 bases at V and 0 bases at J, with 22 bases between. CDR3 length: 19 residues. Germline V lookup: CDR1 SGHRS, CDR2 YFSETQ. The CDR3 nucleotides read TGCGCCAGCAGCTTGGCACACCGCCCTAACCGACAGACCTCCTACGAGCAGTACTTC. Its protein is CASSLAHRPNRQTSYEQYF.

The V call is TRBV4-3, the J call TRBJ2-1; no clear D. This CDR3 has 16 residues. Germline CDR1 is LGHNA and CDR2 is YSLEER. Trimming left V 0 bases short and J 6 bases short, with 15 bases between. The CDR3 region has the DNA TGCGCCAGCAGCCAAGATTGGGCTCCCCTTCCCAATGAGCAGTTCTTC. As protein: CASSQDWAPLPNEQFF.

As regards this clone: A read error may account for a junction end that differs from germline. The chain employs TRBV29-1 and TRBJ2-7; 10 nucleotides match TRBD1. The CDR3 totals 13 residues. CDR1 and CDR2 from the germline V gene are SQVTM and ANQGSEA. The CDR3 DNA reads as TGTTACGGCGGAGGGACAGGGGACTACGAGCAGTACTTC. This sequence encodes CYGGGTGDYEQYF.

The chain combines TRBV6-4 with TRBJ2-1; 15 positions agree with TRBD2. There are 15 residues in the CDR3. The J segment lost 10 bases and the V segment lost 6 bases, leaving 7 bases of the junction unmatched. Germline lookup yields CDR1 MRHNA and CDR2 SNTAGT. DNA of the CDR3: TGTGCCAGCAGCCCCGGACTAGCGGGAGGGGGGGAGCAGTTCTTC. Residues: CASSPGLAGGGEQFF.

This rearrangement joins TRBV27 to TRBJ2-3; 13 bases agree with TRBD2. The length of the CDR3 is 18 residues. Trimming removed 5 bases from V and 4 bases from J; junction bases left unmatched: 12. CDR1 is MNHEY and CDR2 is SMNVEV in the germline V gene (reference sequence). The CDR3 coding sequence is TGTGCCAGCAGTCCCGTCCCCGGACTAGCGGGGGTTCCAGATACGCAGTATTTT. It codes for CASSPVPGLAGVPDTQYF.

This sequence joins TRBV6-5 and TRBJ2-1; 7 nucleotides line up with TRBD2. Trimming cost V 7 bases and J 2 bases; bases outside gene matches: 5. Germline values: CDR1 MNHEY, CDR2 SVGAGI. The CDR3 extends over 14 amino acids. CDR3 protein: CASTLAEAYNEQFF. DNA for the CDR3: TGTGCCAGCACTCTAGCGGAAGCCTACAATGAGCAGTTCTTC.

This sequence joins TRBV19 and TRBJ2-7; the match to TRBD2 covers 7 bases. With V trimmed by 3 bases and J by 3 bases, 8 bases remained unmatched. The CDR3 spans 15 residues. Germline CDR1 and CDR2: LNHDA and SQIVND (reference sequence). Here the CDR3 reads CASSMGLAVNYEQYF. CDR3 DNA sequence: TGTGCCAGTAGTATGGGGCTAGCGGTTAACTACGAGCAGTACTTC.

This sequence joins TRBV5-6 and TRBJ2-5; the D gene is possibly TRBD2 (5 bases). The germline V gene encodes CDR1 SGHDT and CDR2 YYEEEE. The CDR3 totals 14 residues. Trimming shortened V by 4 bases and J by 7 bases, and 17 bases separated the two germline ends. This chain's CDR3 is CASSEDGSLGTQYF. CDR3 DNA: TGTGCCAGCAGCGAGGATGGGAGTCTCGGGACCCAGTACTTC.

The chain couples TRBV5-8 to TRBJ2-7; 7 bases match TRBD2. V lost 3 bases and J lost 3; bases outside the gene matches: 12. Per germline, CDR1 SGHTS and CDR2 YDEGEE. The CDR3 spans 16 residues. The CDR3 spells CASSSGAAGVGYEQYF. The CDR3 region has the DNA TGTGCCAGCAGCTCGGGCGCGGCGGGAGTAGGCTACGAGCAGTACTTC.